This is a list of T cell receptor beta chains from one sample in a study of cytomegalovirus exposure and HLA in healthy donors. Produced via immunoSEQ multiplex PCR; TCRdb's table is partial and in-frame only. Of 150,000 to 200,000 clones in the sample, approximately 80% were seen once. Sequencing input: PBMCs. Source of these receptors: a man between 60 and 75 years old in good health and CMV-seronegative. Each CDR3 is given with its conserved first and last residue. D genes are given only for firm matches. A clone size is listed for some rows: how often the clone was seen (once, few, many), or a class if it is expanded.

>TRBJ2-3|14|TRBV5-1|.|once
CASSWGQDTDTQYF
TGCGCCAGCAGCTGGGGGCAAGACACAGATACGCAGTATTTT
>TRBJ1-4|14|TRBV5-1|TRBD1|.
CASSRQGAGEKLFF
TGCGCCAGCAGCCGACAGGGGGCTGGTGAAAAACTGTTTTTT
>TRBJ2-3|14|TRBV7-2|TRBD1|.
CASSPRQGDLAQYF
TGTGCCAGCAGCCCACGACAGGGGGACCTAGCGCAGTATTTT
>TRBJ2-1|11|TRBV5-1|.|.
CASRIRGEQFF
TGCGCCAGCAGGATACGCGGTGAGCAGTTCTTC
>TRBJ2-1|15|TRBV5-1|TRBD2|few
CASSLTSVGDNEQFF
TGCGCCAGCAGCTTGACTAGCGTGGGCGACAATGAGCAGTTCTTC
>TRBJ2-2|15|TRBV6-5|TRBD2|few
CASRGTSGDTGELFF
TGTGCCAGCAGAGGGACTAGCGGTGACACCGGGGAGCTGTTTTTT
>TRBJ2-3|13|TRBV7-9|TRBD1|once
CASSLVGDRDEYF
TGTGCCAGCAGCTTAGTCGGAGACAGGGATGAGTATTTT
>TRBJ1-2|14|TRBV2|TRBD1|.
CAGRTGLLHYGYTF
TGTGCCGGCCGGACAGGGTTACTACATTATGGCTACACCTTC
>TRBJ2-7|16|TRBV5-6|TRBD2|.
CASSYRSGSRPYEQYF
TGTGCCAGCAGTTATCGGAGCGGGAGTCGCCCCTACGAGCAGTACTTC
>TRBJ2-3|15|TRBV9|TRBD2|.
CASSVVLAGPDTQYF
TGTGCCAGCAGCGTAGTGCTAGCGGGGCCAGATACGCAGTATTTT
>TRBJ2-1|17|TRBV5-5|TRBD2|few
CASSLKTSGILVNEQFF
TGTGCCAGCAGCTTGAAGACTAGCGGGATTCTTGTTAATGAGCAGTTCTTC
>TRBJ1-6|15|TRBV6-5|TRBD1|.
CASSQGERGNSPLNF
TGTGCCAGCAGTCAGGGGGAACGCGGGAATTCACCCCTCAACTTT
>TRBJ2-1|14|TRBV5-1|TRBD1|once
CASSWGQLYNEQFF
TGCGCCAGCAGCTGGGGACAGCTATACAATGAGCAGTTCTTC
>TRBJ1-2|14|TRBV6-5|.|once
CASSSSGDTYGYTF
TGTGCCAGCAGTTCCTCAGGGGACACCTATGGCTACACCTTC
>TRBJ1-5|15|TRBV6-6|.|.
CASSYLQDSNQPQNF
TGTGCCAGCAGTTACCTACAGGATAGCAATCAGCCCCAGAATTTT
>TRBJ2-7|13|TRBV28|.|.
CASSRTGKDEQYF
TGTGCCAGCAGTAGAACAGGGAAGGACGAGCAGTACTTC
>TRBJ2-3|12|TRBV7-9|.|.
CASSVQGHTQYF
TGTGCCAGCAGCGTACAGGGTCATACGCAGTATTTT
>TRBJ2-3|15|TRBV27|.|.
CASSFFKGLADTQYF
TGTGCCAGCAGTTTTTTCAAGGGGTTGGCAGATACGCAGTATTTT
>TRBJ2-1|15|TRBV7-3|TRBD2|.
CASSFWEGPYNEQFF
TGTGCCAGCAGCTTTTGGGAGGGACCCTACAATGAGCAGTTCTTC
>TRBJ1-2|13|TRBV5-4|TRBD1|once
CASSSGQSYGYTF
TGTGCCAGCAGCTCGGGACAGAGCTATGGCTACACCTTC
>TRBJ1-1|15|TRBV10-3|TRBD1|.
CAIRPDRGRNTEAFF
TGTGCCATCAGACCTGACAGGGGAAGGAACACTGAAGCTTTCTTT
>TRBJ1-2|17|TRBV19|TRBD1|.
CASSRRGTAQTFYGYTF
TGTGCCAGTAGTAGACGCGGGACAGCTCAGACCTTCTATGGCTACACCTTC
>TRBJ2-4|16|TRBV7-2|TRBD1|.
CASSTVTGLAKNIQYF
TGTGCCAGCAGCACCGTGACAGGGTTGGCCAAAAACATTCAGTACTTC
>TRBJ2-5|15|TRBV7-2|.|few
CASSRTYTYQETQYF
TGTGCCAGCAGCCGGACTTACACGTACCAAGAGACCCAGTACTTC
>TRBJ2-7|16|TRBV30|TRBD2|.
CAWSVSRLALNHEQYF
TGTGCCTGGAGTGTATCCCGACTAGCCTTAAACCACGAGCAGTACTTC
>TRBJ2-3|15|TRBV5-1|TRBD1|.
CASSSDRGIADTQYF
TGCGCCAGCAGCTCAGACAGGGGAATCGCAGATACGCAGTATTTT
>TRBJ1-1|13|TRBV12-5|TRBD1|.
CASGMGQDREAFF
TGTGCTAGTGGAATGGGACAGGACCGGGAAGCTTTCTTT
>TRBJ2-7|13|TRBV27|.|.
CASSYGTGWEQYF
TGTGCCAGCAGTTACGGAACAGGCTGGGAGCAGTACTTC
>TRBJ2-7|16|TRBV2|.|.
CASSRDRAGGNYEQYF
TGTGCCAGCAGCCGTGACAGGGCGGGGGGAAACTACGAGCAGTACTTC
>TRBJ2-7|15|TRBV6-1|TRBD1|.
CASSNRGRSSYEQYF
TGTGCCAGCAGTAACAGGGGGCGAAGCTCCTACGAGCAGTACTTC
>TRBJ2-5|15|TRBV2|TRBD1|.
CASSVGQGAWETQYF
TGTGCCAGCAGTGTAGGGCAGGGGGCGTGGGAGACCCAGTACTTC
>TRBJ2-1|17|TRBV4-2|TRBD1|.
CASSHEGQGSSYNEQFF
TGTGCCAGCAGCCACGAGGGACAGGGGAGCTCCTACAATGAGCAGTTCTTC
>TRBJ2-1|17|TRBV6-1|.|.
CASSVSPPGLHPNEQFF
TGTGCCAGCAGTGTAAGCCCCCCGGGACTCCACCCAAATGAGCAGTTCTTC